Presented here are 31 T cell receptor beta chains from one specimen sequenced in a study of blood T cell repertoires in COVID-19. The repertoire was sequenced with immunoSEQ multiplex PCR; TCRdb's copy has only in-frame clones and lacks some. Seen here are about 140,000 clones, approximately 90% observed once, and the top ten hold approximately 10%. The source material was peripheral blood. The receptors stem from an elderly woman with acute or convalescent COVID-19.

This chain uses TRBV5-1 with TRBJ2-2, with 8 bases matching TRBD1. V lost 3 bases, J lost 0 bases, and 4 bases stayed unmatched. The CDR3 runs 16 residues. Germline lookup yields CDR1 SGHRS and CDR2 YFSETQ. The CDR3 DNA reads TGCGCCAGCAGCTCCAGGACAGGGACGAACACCGGGGAGCTGTTTTTT. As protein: CASSSRTGTNTGELFF.

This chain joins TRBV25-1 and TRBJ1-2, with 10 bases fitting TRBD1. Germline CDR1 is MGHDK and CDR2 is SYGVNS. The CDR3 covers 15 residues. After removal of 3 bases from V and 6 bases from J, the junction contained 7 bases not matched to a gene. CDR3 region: CASSEARDRGNGYTF. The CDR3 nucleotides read TGTGCCAGCAGTGAGGCTAGGGACAGGGGCAATGGCTACACCTTC.

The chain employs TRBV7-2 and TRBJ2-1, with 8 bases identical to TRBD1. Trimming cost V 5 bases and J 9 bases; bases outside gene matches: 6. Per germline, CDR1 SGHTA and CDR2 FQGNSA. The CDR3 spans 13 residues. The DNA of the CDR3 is TGTGCCAGCAGCCAGGGGGCGCGTGGTGAGCAGTTCTTC. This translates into CASSQGARGEQFF. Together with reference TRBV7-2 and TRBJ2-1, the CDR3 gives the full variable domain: GAGVSQSPSNKVTEKGKDVELRCDPISGHTALYWYRQSLGQGLEFLIYFQGNSAPDKSGLPSDRFSAERTGGSVSTLTIQRTQQEDSAVYLCASSQGARGEQFFGPGTRLTVL.

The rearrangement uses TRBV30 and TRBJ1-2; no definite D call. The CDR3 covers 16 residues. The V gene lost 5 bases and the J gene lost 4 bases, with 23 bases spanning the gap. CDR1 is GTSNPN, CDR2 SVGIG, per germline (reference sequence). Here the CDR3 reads CAWVPLSGANRYGYTF. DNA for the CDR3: TGTGCCTGGGTCCCCCTAAGCGGAGCGAATCGCTATGGCTACACCTTC.

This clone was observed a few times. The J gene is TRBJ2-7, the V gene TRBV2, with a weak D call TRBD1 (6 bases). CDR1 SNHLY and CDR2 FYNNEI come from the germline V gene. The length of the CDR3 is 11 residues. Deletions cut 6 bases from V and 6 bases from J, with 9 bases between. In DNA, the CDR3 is TGTGCCAGCAGCTTAGGGGGCGAGCAGTACTTC. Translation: CASSLGGEQYF.

In nucleotides, the CDR3 is TGTGCCAGCAGCTTCGGGAATTCACCCCTCCACTTT. As protein: CASSFGNSPLHF. The gene calls are TRBV11-2 and TRBJ1-6; no definite D call. The CDR3 extends over 12 amino acids. The V gene's germline CDR1 is SGHAT and CDR2 FQNNGV. V was pared by 3 bases and J by 7 bases, with 4 bases between.

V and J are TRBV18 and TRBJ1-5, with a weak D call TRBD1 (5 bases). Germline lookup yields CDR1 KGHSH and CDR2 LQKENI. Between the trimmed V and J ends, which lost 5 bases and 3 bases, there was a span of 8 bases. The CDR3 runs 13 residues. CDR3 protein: CASSDSNNQPQHF. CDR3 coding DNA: TGTGCCAGCTCAGACAGCAACAATCAGCCCCAGCATTTT.

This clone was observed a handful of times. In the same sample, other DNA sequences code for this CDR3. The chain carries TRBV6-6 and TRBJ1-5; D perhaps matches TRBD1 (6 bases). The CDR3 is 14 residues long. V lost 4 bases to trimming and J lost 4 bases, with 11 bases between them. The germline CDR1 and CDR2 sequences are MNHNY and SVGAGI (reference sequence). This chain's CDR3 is CASSLGQGNQPQHF. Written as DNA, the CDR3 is TGTGCCAGCAGTTTGGGCCAGGGGAATCAGCCCCAGCATTTT.

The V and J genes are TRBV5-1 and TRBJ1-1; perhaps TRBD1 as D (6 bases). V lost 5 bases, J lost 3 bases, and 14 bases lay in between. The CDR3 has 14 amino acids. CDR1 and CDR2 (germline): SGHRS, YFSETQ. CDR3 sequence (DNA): TGCGCCAGCAGGCCGAGGGCAGGGGACACTGAAGCTTTCTTT. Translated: CASRPRAGDTEAFF.

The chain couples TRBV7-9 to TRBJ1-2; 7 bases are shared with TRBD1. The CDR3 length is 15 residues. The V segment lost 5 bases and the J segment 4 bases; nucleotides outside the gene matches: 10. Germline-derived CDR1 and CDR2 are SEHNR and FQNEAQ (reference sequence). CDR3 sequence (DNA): TGTGCCAGCAGCACCCCCGACAGGGCTATCTATGGCTACACCTTC. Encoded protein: CASSTPDRAIYGYTF.

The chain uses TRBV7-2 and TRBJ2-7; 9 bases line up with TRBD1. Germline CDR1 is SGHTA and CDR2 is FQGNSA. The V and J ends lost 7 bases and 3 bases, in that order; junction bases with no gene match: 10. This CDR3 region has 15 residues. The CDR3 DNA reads TGTGCCAGCACCACCGGGACAGGGTCTCACTACGAGCAGTACTTC. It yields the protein CASTTGTGSHYEQYF.

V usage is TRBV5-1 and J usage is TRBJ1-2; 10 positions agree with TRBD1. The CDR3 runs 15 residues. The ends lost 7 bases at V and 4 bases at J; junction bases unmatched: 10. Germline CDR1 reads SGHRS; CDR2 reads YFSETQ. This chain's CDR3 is CASSSEGQGLYGYTF. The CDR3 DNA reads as TGCGCCAGCTCGAGTGAGGGACAGGGGCTCTATGGCTACACCTTC.

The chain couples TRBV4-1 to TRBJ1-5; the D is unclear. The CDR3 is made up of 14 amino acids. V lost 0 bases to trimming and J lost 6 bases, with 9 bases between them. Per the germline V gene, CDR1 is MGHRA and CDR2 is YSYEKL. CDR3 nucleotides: TGCGCCAGCAGCCAAGATCCGGGGATTCAGCCCCAGCATTTT. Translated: CASSQDPGIQPQHF.

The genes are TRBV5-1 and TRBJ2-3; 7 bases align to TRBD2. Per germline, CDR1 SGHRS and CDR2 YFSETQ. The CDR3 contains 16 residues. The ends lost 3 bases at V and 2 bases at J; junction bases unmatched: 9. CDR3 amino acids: CASSYLTTSPTDTQYF. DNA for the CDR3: TGCGCCAGCAGCTACCTAACGACTAGCCCCACAGATACGCAGTATTTT.

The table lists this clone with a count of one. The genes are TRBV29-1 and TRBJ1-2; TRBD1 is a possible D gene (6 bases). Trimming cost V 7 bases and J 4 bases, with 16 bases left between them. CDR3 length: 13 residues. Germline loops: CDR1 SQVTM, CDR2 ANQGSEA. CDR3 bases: TGCAGCGCCGGACAGCCCACCAGCTATGGCTACACCTTC. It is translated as CSAGQPTSYGYTF.

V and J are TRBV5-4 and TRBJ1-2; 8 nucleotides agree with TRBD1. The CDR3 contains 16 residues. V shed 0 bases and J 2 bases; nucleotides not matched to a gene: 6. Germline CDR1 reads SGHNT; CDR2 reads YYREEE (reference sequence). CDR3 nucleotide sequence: TGTGCCAGCAGCTTGGCCCCCGGACAGGGAAACTATGGCTACACCTTC. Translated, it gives CASSLAPGQGNYGYTF.

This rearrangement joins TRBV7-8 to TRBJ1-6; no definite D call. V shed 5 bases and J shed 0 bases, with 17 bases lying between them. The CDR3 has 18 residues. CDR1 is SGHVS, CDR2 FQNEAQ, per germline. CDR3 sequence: CASSPSARGSSYNSPLHF. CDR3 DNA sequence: TGTGCCAGCAGCCCTAGCGCCCGAGGGAGCTCCTATAATTCACCCCTCCACTTT.

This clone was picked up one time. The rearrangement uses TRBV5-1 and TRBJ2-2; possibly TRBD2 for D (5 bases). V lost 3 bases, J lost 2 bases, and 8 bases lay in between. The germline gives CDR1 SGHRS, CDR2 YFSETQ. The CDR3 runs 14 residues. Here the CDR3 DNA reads TGCGCCAGCAGCTCCCGGACTAACACCGGGGAGCTGTTTTTT. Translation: CASSSRTNTGELFF. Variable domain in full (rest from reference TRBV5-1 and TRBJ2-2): KAGVTQTPRYLIKTRGQQVTLSCSPISGHRSVSWYQQTPGQGLQFLFEYFSETQRNKGNFPGRFSGRQFSNSRSEMNVSTLELGDSALYLCASSSRTNTGELFFGEGSRLTVL.

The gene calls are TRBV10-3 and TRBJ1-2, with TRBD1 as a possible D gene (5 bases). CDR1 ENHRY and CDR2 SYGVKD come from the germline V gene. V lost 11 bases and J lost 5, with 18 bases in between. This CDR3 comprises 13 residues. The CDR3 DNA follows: TGTGCCGCCAACCGACAGCCAGGGTATGGCTACACCTTC. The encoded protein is CAANRQPGYGYTF.

CDR3 region: CASSDRGNTIYF. The CDR3 region has the DNA TGCGCCAGCAGTGACAGGGGAAACACCATATATTTT. This chain connects TRBV10-2 to TRBJ1-3; D is ambiguous. Germline V gene data show CDR1 as WSHSY and CDR2 as SAAADI. Trimming pared 3 bases from V and 4 bases from J, leaving 4 bases between. The CDR3 has 12 amino acids.

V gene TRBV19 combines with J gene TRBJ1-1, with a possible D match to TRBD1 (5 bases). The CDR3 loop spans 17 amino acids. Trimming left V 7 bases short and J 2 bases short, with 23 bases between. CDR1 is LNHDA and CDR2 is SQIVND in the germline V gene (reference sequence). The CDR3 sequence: CASNPFAGRPLNTEAFF. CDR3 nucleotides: TGTGCCAGTAACCCATTTGCGGGGCGCCCATTAAACACTGAAGCTTTCTTT.

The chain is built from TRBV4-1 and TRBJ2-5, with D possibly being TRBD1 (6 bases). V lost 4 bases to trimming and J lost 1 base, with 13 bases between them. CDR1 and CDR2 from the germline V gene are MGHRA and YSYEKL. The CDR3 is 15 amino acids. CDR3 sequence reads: CASSPPDRGQETQYF. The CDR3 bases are TGCGCCAGCAGCCCTCCGGACAGAGGCCAAGAGACCCAGTACTTC.

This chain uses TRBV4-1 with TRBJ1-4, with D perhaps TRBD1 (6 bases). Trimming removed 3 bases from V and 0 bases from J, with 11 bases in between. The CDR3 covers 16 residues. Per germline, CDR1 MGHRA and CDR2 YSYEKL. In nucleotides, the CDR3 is TGCGCCAGCAGCCATGGACAGCCAGCAACTAATGAAAAACTGTTTTTT. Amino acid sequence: CASSHGQPATNEKLFF.

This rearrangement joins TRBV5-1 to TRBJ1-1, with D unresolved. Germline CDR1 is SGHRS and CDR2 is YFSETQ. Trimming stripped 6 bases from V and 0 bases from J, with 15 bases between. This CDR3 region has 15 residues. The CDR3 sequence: CASTHGSGLNTEAFF. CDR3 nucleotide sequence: TGCGCCAGCACCCACGGGAGCGGCCTGAACACTGAAGCTTTCTTT.

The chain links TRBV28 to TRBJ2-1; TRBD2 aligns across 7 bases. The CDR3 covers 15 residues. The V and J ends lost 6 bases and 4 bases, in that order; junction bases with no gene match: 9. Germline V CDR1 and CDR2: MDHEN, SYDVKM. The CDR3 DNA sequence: TGTGCCAGCAGACCTTATGGGGGGGGGTACAATGAGCAGTTCTTC. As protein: CASRPYGGGYNEQFF.

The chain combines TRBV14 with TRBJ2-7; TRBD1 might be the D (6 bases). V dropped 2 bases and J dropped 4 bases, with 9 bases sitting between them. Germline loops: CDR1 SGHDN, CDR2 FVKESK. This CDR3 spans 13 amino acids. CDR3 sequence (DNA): TGTGCCAGCAGCCAAATGCAGGGGTACGAGCAGTACTTC. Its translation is CASSQMQGYEQYF.

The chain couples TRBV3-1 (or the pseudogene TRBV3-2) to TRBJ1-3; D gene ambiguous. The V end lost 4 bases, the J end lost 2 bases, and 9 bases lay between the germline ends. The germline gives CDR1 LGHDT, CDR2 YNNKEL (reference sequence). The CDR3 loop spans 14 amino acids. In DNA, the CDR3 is TGTGCCAGCAGCCCTCACGGAGCTGGAAACACCATATATTTT. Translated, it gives CASSPHGAGNTIYF.

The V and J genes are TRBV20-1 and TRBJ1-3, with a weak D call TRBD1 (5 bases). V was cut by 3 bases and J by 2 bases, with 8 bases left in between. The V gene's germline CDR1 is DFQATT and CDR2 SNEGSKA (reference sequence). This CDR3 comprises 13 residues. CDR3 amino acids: CSASETAGNTIYF. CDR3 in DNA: TGCAGTGCTAGTGAGACAGCTGGAAACACCATATATTTT.

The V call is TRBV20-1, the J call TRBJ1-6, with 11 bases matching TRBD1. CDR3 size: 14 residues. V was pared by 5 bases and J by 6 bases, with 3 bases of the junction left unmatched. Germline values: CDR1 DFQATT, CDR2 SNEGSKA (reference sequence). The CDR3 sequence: CSAGGQGANSPLHF. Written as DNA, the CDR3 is TGCAGTGCTGGTGGACAGGGGGCTAATTCACCCCTCCACTTT.

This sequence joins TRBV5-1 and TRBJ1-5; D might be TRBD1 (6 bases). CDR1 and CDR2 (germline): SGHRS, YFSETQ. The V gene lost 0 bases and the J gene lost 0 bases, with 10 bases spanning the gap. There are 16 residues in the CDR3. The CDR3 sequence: CASSLGGQHSNQPQHF. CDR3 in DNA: TGCGCCAGCAGCTTGGGTGGACAGCATAGCAATCAGCCCCAGCATTTT.

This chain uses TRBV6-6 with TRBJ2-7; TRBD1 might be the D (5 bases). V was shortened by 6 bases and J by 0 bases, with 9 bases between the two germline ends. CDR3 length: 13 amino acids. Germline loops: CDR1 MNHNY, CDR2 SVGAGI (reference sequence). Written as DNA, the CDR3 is TGTGCCAGCAGCTCTAGGGGCTCCTACGAGCAGTACTTC. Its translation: CASSSRGSYEQYF.